Below are 29 T cell receptor beta chains sequenced from a single sample in a study of regulatory T cells in long-lasting Graves disease. Through Arm-PCR of CDR3 regions and iRepertoire HTBI primers, TCR beta libraries were built. TCRdb processed the multiplex PCR reads anew with MiXCR; each CDR3 protein has one entry. The data contain about 310,000 distinct CDR3 sequences, roughly 21% of them seen just once; the ten biggest clones take up just over 55%. As to time point: persistent/refractory GD, antithyroid drugs over 5 years with positive TRAb. Construction of the TCR library relied on RNA isolated from PBMCs. Sequenced here: peripheral blood mononuclear cells (PBMCs), sampled when the disease was refractory, from a patient treated with antithyroid drugs. The receptors were sampled from a female donor with Graves disease.

This sequence joins TRBV9 and TRBJ2-5; unclear D gene. TRBJ2-1 matches the DNA end more closely, so the J call is doubtful. The CDR3 runs to 11 residues. Germline V gene sequence: CDR1 SGDLS, CDR2 YYNGEE. CDR3 amino acids: CASGAHNEQFF. The DNA of the CDR3 is TGTGCCAGCGGAGCCCACAATGAGCAGTTCTTC.

The rearrangement joins TRBV28 to TRBJ2-2; 7 nucleotides agree with TRBD1. CDR1 and CDR2 (germline): MDHEN, SYDVKM. V shed 8 bases and J 2 bases; nucleotides not matched to a gene: 11. This CDR3 is built from 16 residues. CDR3 coding DNA: TGTGCCAGCGTTCGAGGGGGCTATCCAAACACCGGGGAGCTGTTTTTT. Protein: CASVRGGYPNTGELFF.

This clonotype was seen repeatedly, ten times or more. This rearrangement joins TRBV2 to TRBJ2-7, with a weak D call TRBD1 (5 bases). The CDR3 runs 14 residues. Germline assignment: CDR1 SNHLY and CDR2 FYNNEI. The V end was cut by 2 bases, the J end by 2 bases, with 10 bases between. The CDR3, as DNA: TGTGCCAGCAGTGAACAGGGTTTTACCTACGAGCAGTACTTC. This sequence encodes CASSEQGFTYEQYF.

As for this clonotype: A much larger clone differs by one base, so this may be a read error. This rearrangement joins TRBV6-2 or TRBV6-3 to TRBJ2-7; the match to TRBD1 covers 10 bases. The J segment lost 5 bases and the V segment lost 2 bases, leaving 6 bases of the junction unmatched. Germline CDR1 MNHEY, CDR2 SVGEGT. There are 15 residues in the CDR3. The DNA of the CDR3 is TGTGCCAGCAGTTACGGGACAGGGGCTTCCCACGAGCAGTACTTC. It yields the protein CASSYGTGASHEQYF.

This clonotype occurred a few times. This sequence joins TRBV5-6 and TRBJ2-7; the match to TRBD1 covers 10 bases. CDR3 length: 16 residues. Germline CDR1 reads SGHDT; CDR2 reads YYEEEE. Trimming at V came to 0 bases and at J to 4 bases, leaving 7 bases not matched to a gene. The CDR3, as DNA: TGTGCCAGCAGCTTGGCCCTGGGACAGGGGATGTACGAGCAGTACTTC. Encoded protein: CASSLALGQGMYEQYF.

The chain joins TRBV4-2 to TRBJ1-2; D might be TRBD1 (6 bases). The CDR3 runs 15 residues. CDR1 LGHNA and CDR2 YNFKEQ come from the germline V gene. Trimming left V 0 bases short and J 3 bases short, with 11 bases between. The CDR3 region is CASSQDRQAYYGYTF. CDR3 nucleotides: TGTGCCAGCAGCCAAGATAGACAGGCCTACTATGGCTACACCTTC.

The chain has TRBV7-9 and TRBJ2-5, with 7 bases matching TRBD2. Germline assignment: CDR1 SEHNR and CDR2 FQNEAQ (reference sequence). J gave up 6 bases and V 5 bases, and 15 bases lay outside the gene matches. This CDR3 has 16 amino acids. CDR3 residues: CASSVPAGTGGKTQYF. CDR3 in DNA: TGTGCCAGCAGCGTTCCCGCCGGGACCGGGGGGAAGACCCAGTACTTC.

This clonotype was counted at least ten times. The V and J genes are TRBV6-1 and TRBJ2-7, with D perhaps assigned TRBD1 or TRBD2 (5 bases each). Between the trimmed V and J ends, which lost 6 bases and 0 bases, there was a span of 24 bases. The germline gives CDR1 MNHNS, CDR2 SASEGT. The CDR3 consists of 18 residues. The CDR3 coding sequence is TGTGCCAGCAGCTCTGGTAGACTACAGGAATTTAGCTCCTACGAGCAGTACTTC. This sequence encodes CASSSGRLQEFSSYEQYF.

This sequence joins TRBV6-1 and TRBJ1-5; D is ambiguous. The CDR3 is 14 residues long. CDR1 is MNHNS and CDR2 is SASEGT in the germline V gene. The V gene lost 4 bases and the J gene lost 7 bases, with 14 bases spanning the gap. The DNA for the CDR3 is TGTGCCAGCAGTGGACCGGATTTCAACCAGCCCCAGCATTTT. Amino acid sequence: CASSGPDFNQPQHF.

Only a few counts were recorded for this clonotype. This chain connects TRBV3-1 to TRBJ1-1; D unclear. There are 13 residues in the CDR3. Germline CDR1 and CDR2: LGHDT and YNNKEL (reference sequence). With 3 bases removed from V and 2 bases from J, the gap between germline ends came to 7 bases. In DNA form, the CDR3 reads TGTGCCAGCAGCCACCTGAAAAACACTGAAGCTTTCTTT. It is translated as CASSHLKNTEAFF.

In its sample, this clonotype was seen many times. The V call is TRBV2, the J call TRBJ2-7, with TRBD2 identical over 8 bases. CDR3 length: 15 residues. CDR1 is SNHLY, CDR2 FYNNEI, per germline. Trimming at V came to 6 bases and at J to 0 bases, leaving 7 bases not matched to a gene. The CDR3 nucleotides read TGTGCCAGCAGCGTCACTAGCGGAGCCTCCTACGAGCAGTACTTC. It codes for CASSVTSGASYEQYF.

The V gene is TRBV20-1, the J gene TRBJ1-5; the D gene is possibly TRBD1 (5 bases). The CDR3 extends over 13 amino acids. Germline CDR1 DFQATT, CDR2 SNEGSKA (reference sequence). V was shortened by 5 bases and J by 7 bases, with 15 bases between the two germline ends. The CDR3 here is CSASRGLGQPQHF. In nucleotides, the CDR3 is TGCAGTGCTTCCCGGGGCCTAGGGCAGCCCCAGCATTTT.

This clonotype was counted at least ten times. The chain couples TRBV28 to TRBJ2-4; no definite D call. The germline V gene has CDR1 MDHEN and CDR2 SYDVKM. The CDR3 is 14 residues long. Trimming cost V 3 bases and J 0 bases, with 6 bases left between them. DNA for the CDR3: TGTGCCAGCAGTTTTACGTTAGCCAAAAACATTCAGTACTTC. Translating it yields CASSFTLAKNIQYF.

This clonotype came up a few times. The genes are TRBV15 and TRBJ2-7, with TRBD2 matching over 10 bases. Germline trimming cut 3 bases from V and 9 bases from J; bases unmatched to any gene: 5. Germline V gene data show CDR1 as LNHNV and CDR2 as YYDKDF (reference sequence). This CDR3 has 13 amino acids. CDR3 protein: CATSSGTSAWQYF. CDR3 coding DNA: TGTGCCACCAGCAGCGGGACTAGCGCATGGCAGTACTTC.

Regarding this clonotype: A much larger clone lies one base from this, so it may be a read error. The rearrangement links TRBV20-1 to TRBJ2-7, with a possible D match to TRBD2 (5 bases). CDR1 DFQATT and CDR2 SNEGSKA come from the germline V gene (reference sequence). V was shortened by 2 bases and J by 6 bases, with 20 bases between the two germline ends. The CDR3 covers 15 residues. CDR3 loop: CSARRPSSDLCEQYF. The DNA for the CDR3 is TGCAGTGCTAGAAGGCCTAGCTCGGATCTATGCGAGCAGTACTTC.

This clonotype was counted once. The chain uses TRBV7-9 and TRBJ2-2; possibly TRBD2 for D (5 bases). The CDR3 runs 15 residues. Germline loops: CDR1 SEHNR, CDR2 FQNEAQ (reference sequence). V was trimmed by 4 bases and J by 1 base, leaving 10 bases between them. CDR3 coding DNA: TGTGCCAGCAGCTCCTACGGGGTGAACACCGGGGAGCTGTTTTTT. Its protein is CASSSYGVNTGELFF.

This clonotype was found many times. The chain links TRBV20-1 to TRBJ2-5; D is undetermined. From germline, CDR1 is DFQATT and CDR2 SNEGSKA (reference sequence). V shed 1 base and J shed 12 bases, with 12 bases lying between them. The CDR3 is made up of 11 amino acids. The CDR3 here is CSARVITGEYF. The CDR3 DNA follows: TGCAGTGCTAGAGTCATCACGGGCGAGTACTTC.

This clonotype has just a few counts. V gene TRBV20-1 combines with J gene TRBJ2-3, with 7 bases fitting TRBD1. Germline loops: CDR1 DFQATT, CDR2 SNEGSKA (reference sequence). With 4 bases clipped from V and 3 bases from J, the junction kept 7 bases outside the gene matches. The CDR3 consists of 14 residues. CDR3 amino acids: CSATGGRRTDTQYF. The CDR3 DNA sequence: TGCAGTGCTACAGGGGGACGGCGGACAGATACGCAGTATTTT.

This clonotype was found many times. The rearrangement links TRBV6-4 to TRBJ1-5; TRBD1 matches 12 bases. The V and J ends lost 4 bases and 2 bases, in that order; junction bases with no gene match: 9. Germline V gene data show CDR1 as MRHNA and CDR2 as SNTAGT. The CDR3 covers 18 residues. The CDR3 sequence is CASSGGQGADVGNQPQHF. The DNA for the CDR3 is TGTGCCAGCAGTGGGGGACAGGGGGCTGATGTCGGCAATCAGCCCCAGCATTTT.

The chain carries TRBV18 and TRBJ2-2, with 9 bases lining up with TRBD1. CDR1 KGHSH and CDR2 LQKENI come from the germline V gene. There are 15 residues in the CDR3. Trimming removed 4 bases from V and 6 bases from J; junction bases left unmatched: 6. CDR3 DNA: TGTGCCAGCTCACTCGAACAGGGGGCGTCCGGGGAGCTGTTTTTT. Translated: CASSLEQGASGELFF.

This clonotype was recorded once. The V and J genes are TRBV28 and TRBJ2-3; TRBD2 matches at 15 bases. After removal of 8 bases from V and 4 bases from J, the junction contained 7 bases not matched to a gene. CDR1 and CDR2 (germline): MDHEN, SYDVKM. There are 16 residues in the CDR3. The CDR3, as DNA: TGTGCCAGCCGCGGACTAGCGGGGGGGGGGGCAGATACGCAGTATTTT. Protein sequence: CASRGLAGGGADTQYF.

V gene TRBV19 combines with J gene TRBJ1-5, with a weak D call TRBD1 (5 bases). The CDR3 consists of 14 residues. In germline, CDR1 is LNHDA, CDR2 SQIVND (reference sequence). Trimming took 0 bases from V and 6 from J, leaving 9 bases between them. CDR3 in amino acids: CASSIESQGQPQHF. CDR3 nucleotide sequence: TGTGCCAGTAGTATAGAGAGTCAGGGTCAGCCCCAGCATTTT.

In its sample, this clonotype was seen a few times. This chain uses TRBV6-5 with TRBJ2-2; no firm D call. V shed 4 bases and J shed 8 bases, with 11 bases lying between them. This CDR3 region has 13 residues. The germline V gene has CDR1 MNHEY and CDR2 SVGAGI. The CDR3 sequence: CASSFSRSGELFF. DNA of the CDR3: TGTGCCAGCAGTTTTAGTAGGTCGGGGGAGCTGTTTTTT.

This clonotype was detected ten times or more. The CDR3, as DNA: TGTGCCAGCAGCTCATTACAGAGTAACACTGAAGCTTTCTTT. Its protein is CASSSLQSNTEAFF. The chain employs TRBV11-2 and TRBJ1-1, with D uncertain. Germline CDR1 and CDR2: SGHAT and FQNNGV. V was trimmed by 4 bases and J by 2 bases, leaving 11 bases between them. CDR3 length equals 14 residues.

The chain recombines TRBV6-9 with TRBJ2-7, with D tentatively TRBD1 or TRBD2 (5 bases each). CDR1 is MNHGY, CDR2 SVAAGI, per germline. The V end lost 3 bases, the J end lost 4 bases, and 16 bases lay between the germline ends. The CDR3 is made up of 15 amino acids. This CDR3 reads CASSYLSGTGYEQYF. The CDR3 DNA reads as TGTGCCAGCAGTTACCTCTCCGGGACGGGGTACGAGCAGTACTTC.

The chain is built from TRBV5-1 and TRBJ2-3, with TRBD2 as a possible D gene (5 bases). Germline V CDR1 and CDR2: SGHRS, YFSETQ. The CDR3 length is 14 residues. With 1 base removed from V and 2 bases from J, the gap between germline ends came to 8 bases. CDR3 bases: TGCGCCAGCAGCTTGAACGGGGTCACAGATACGCAGTATTTT. This encodes CASSLNGVTDTQYF.

This clonotype has just one count. The chain couples TRBV10-3 to TRBJ2-7, with 9 bases that match TRBD2. The CDR3 contains 14 residues. The junction had 6 bases not matched to a gene; V was cut back by 9 bases and J by 0 bases. Per germline, CDR1 ENHRY and CDR2 SYGVKD. The CDR3 region is CAIGLAGNSYEQYF. In nucleotides, the CDR3 is TGTGCCATAGGGCTAGCGGGAAACTCCTACGAGCAGTACTTC.

This rearrangement joins TRBV7-2 to TRBJ2-3, with TRBD2 matching over 7 bases. The CDR3 sequence is 14 residues long. Losses at the gene ends were 5 bases for V and 2 bases for J; bases not matched to a gene: 4. CDR1 is SGHTA, CDR2 FQGNSA, per germline. CDR3 DNA sequence: TGTGCCAGCAGCAAGGGACTAATCACAGATACGCAGTATTTT. This sequence encodes CASSKGLITDTQYF. Full variable domain (outside the CDR3, taken from reference TRBV7-2 and TRBJ2-3): GAGVSQSPSNKVTEKGKDVELRCDPISGHTALYWYRQSLGQGLEFLIYFQGNSAPDKSGLPSDRFSAERTGGSVSTLTIQRTQQEDSAVYLCASSKGLITDTQYFGPGTRLTVL.

This chain connects TRBV7-9 to TRBJ1-1, with 7 bases aligning to TRBD1. The CDR3 covers 14 residues. Trimming removed 5 bases from V and 5 bases from J; junction bases left unmatched: 8. Germline V gene sequence: CDR1 SEHNR, CDR2 FQNEAQ (reference sequence). The CDR3 loop reads CASSLTGAVTEAFF. CDR3 DNA sequence: TGTGCCAGCAGCCTAACAGGGGCCGTGACTGAAGCTTTCTTT. Full variable domain (remainder filled in from reference TRBV7-9 and TRBJ1-1): DTGVSQNPRHKITKRGQNVTFRCDPISEHNRLYWYRQTLGQGPEFLTYFQNEAQLEKSRLLSDRFSAERPKGSFSTLEIQRTEQGDSAMYLCASSLTGAVTEAFFGQGTRLTVV.